This TCR beta chain was profiled in a study of response to subunit inactivated influenza vaccine (dated 2018 in TCRdb). About the investigation overall: To follow how T cells responded to a trivalent subunit inactivated influenza vaccine, the researchers relied on deep quantitative profiling of the T cell receptor repertoire.

About this clonotype itself: Its antigen is currently not known. No quality values exist for individual bases; no much larger clone is one base distant.

CDR1 and CDR2 were assigned from the germline V gene (reference sequence) as DFQATT and SNEGSKA. V and J are truncated by 6 bases and 3 bases respectively, leaving an intervening sequence of 16 bases. The CDR3 sequence holds 14 residues, the cysteine and phenylalanine included. Kept here is only the CDR3 DNA, which spans 42 bases and is read in frame from base 1. Library method: RT-PCR. TCRdb records Illumina HiSeq 2500 as the sequencer. Using fastp at Q25 and MiXCR, TCRdb reprocessed the public reads and kept productive beta chains. CDR3 protein duplicates are merged, each entry listing the most common genes and DNA. The sample contains about 700,000 distinct CDR3 sequences, about 15% of them found a single time. Jointly, the top ten make up 5.5% to 7% of the sample. Results and caveats for the whole study, not just this receptor: The authors suggested that each seasonal influenza vaccination may recruit only a limited number of new T cells.

The chain uses TRBV20-1 and TRBJ2-3, with TRBD1 as a weak D call on 5 bases. The clonotype originates from a man aged 50 to 60 who received an inactivated influenza vaccine. Donor details come from another sample of the same person, matched by shared clones. This material consisted of PBMCs from blood, taken 14 to 15 days before vaccination. The sequenced DNA: TGCAGTGCCCCTGGGGCCAACCAAACAGATACGCAGTATTTT. Translated, it gives CSAPGANQTDTQYF.